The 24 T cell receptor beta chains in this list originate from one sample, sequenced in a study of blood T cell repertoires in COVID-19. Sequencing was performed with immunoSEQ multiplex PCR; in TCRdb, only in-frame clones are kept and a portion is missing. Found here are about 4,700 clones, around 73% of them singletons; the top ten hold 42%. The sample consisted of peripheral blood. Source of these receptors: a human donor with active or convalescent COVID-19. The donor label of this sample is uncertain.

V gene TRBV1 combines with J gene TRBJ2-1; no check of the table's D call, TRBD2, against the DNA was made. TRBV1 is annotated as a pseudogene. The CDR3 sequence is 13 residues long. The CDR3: CTSSLTGDNEQFF. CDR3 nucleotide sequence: TGCACCAGCAGCCTCACGGGGGACAATGAGCAGTTCTTC.

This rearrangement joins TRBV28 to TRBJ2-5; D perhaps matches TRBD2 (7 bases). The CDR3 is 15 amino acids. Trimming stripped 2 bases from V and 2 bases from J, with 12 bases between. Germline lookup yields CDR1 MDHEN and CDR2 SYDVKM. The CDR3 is CASSLRAGHQETQYF. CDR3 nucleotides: TGTGCCAGCAGTTTACGAGCGGGACATCAAGAGACCCAGTACTTC.

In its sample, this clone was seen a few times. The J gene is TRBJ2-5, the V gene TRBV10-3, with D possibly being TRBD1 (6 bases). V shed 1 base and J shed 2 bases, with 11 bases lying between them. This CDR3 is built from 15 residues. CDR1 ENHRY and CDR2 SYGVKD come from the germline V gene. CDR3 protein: CAISELGQPQETQYF. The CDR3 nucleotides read TGTGCCATCAGTGAGTTGGGACAACCTCAAGAGACCCAGTACTTC.

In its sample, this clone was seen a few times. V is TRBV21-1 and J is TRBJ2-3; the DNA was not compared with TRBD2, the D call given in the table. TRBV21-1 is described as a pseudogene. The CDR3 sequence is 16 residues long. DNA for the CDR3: TGTGCCAGCAGCAAAAGAGACGGACCCCGGGGAGATACGCAGTATTTT. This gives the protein CASSKRDGPRGDTQYF.

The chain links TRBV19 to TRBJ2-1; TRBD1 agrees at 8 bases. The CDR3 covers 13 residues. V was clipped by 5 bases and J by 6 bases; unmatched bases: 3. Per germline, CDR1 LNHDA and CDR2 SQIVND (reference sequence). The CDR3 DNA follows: TGTGCCAGTAGTTTAACAGGGGGCAATGAGCAGTTCTTC. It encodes CASSLTGGNEQFF.

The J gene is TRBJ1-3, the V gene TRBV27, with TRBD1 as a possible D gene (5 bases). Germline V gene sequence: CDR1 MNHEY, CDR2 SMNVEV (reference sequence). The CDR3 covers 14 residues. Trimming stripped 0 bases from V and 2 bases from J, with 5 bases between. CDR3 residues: CASSLSGAGNTIYF. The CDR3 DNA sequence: TGTGCCAGCAGTTTATCAGGGGCTGGAAACACCATATATTTT.

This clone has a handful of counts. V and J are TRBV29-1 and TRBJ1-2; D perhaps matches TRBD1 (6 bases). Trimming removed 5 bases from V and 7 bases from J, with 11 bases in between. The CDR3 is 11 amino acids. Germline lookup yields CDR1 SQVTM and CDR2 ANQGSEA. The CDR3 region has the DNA TGCAGCGTTATATCAGGGGTTGGCTACACCTTC. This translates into CSVISGVGYTF.

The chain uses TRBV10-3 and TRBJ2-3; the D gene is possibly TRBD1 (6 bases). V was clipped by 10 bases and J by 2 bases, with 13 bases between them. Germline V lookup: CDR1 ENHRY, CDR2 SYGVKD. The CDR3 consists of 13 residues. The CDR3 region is CATQDRSTDTQYF. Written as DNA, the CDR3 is TGTGCCACCCAGGACAGATCCACAGATACGCAGTATTTT.

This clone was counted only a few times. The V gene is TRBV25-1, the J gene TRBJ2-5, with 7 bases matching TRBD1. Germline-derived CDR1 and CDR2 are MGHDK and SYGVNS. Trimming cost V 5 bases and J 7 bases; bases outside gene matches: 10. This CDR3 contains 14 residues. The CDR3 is CASSPDRNKGTQYF. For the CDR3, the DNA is TGTGCCAGCAGTCCGGACAGGAATAAAGGGACCCAGTACTTC.

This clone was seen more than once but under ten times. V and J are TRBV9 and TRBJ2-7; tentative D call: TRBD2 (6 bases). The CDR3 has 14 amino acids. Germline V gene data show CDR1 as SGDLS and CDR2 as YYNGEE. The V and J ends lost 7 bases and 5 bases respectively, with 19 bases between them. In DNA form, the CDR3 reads TGTGCCAGCTCCGAATGGGGCGGGACCGACGAGCAGTACTTC. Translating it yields CASSEWGGTDEQYF.

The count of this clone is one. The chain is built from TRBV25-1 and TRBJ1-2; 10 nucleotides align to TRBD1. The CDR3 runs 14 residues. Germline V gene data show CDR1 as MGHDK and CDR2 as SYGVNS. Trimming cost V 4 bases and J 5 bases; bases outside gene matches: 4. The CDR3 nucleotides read TGTGCCAGCAGTGGGGACAGGGGCCCATATGGCTACACCTTC. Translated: CASSGDRGPYGYTF.

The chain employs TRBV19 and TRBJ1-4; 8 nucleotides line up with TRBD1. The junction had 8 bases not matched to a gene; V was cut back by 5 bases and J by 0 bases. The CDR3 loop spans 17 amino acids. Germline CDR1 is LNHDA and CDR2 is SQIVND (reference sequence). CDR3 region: CASSPRQGLATNEKLFF. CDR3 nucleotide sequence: TGTGCCAGTAGTCCCCGACAGGGGCTTGCAACTAATGAAAAACTGTTTTTT.

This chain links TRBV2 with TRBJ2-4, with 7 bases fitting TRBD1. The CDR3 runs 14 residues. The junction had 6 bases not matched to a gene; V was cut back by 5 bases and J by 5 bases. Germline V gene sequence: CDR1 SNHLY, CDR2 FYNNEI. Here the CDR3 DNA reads TGTGCCAGCAGTTCGACAGGGCGGGAAAACATTCAGTACTTC. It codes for CASSSTGRENIQYF.

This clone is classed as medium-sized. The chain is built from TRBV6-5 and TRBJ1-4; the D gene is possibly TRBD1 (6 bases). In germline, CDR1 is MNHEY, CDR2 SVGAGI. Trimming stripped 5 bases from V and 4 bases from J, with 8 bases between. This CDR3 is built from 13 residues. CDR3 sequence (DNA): TGTGCCAGCAGTACAGGGAATAATGAAAAACTGTTTTTT. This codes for CASSTGNNEKLFF.

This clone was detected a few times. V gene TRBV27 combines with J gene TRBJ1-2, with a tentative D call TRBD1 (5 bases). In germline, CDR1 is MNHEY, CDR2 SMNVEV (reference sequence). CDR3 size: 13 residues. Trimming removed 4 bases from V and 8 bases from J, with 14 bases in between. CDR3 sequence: CASSSGGLRGYTF. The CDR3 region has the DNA TGTGCCAGCAGTTCCGGGGGGTTGCGGGGCTACACCTTC.

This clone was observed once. CDR3 residues: CASSINREETQYF. Written as DNA, the CDR3 is TGTGCCAGTAGTATTAACAGGGAAGAGACCCAGTACTTC. The V call is TRBV19, the J call TRBJ2-5, with a weak D call TRBD1 (6 bases). The length of the CDR3 is 13 residues. V was clipped by 3 bases and J by 3 bases, with 8 bases between them. Germline CDR1 and CDR2: LNHDA and SQIVND (reference sequence).

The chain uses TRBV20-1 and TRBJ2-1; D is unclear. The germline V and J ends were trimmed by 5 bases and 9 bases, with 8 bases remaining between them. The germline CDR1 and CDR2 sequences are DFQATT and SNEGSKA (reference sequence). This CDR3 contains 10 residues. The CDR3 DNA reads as TGCAGTGCTTTTAATGTTGAGCAGTTCTTC. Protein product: CSAFNVEQFF.

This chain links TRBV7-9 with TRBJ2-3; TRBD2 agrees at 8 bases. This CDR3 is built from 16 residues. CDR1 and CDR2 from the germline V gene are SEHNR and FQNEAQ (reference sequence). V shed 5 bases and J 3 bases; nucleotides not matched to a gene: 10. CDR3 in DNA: TGTGCCAGCAGCCTAACTTTAGCGGGAATAACAGATACGCAGTATTTT. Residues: CASSLTLAGITDTQYF.

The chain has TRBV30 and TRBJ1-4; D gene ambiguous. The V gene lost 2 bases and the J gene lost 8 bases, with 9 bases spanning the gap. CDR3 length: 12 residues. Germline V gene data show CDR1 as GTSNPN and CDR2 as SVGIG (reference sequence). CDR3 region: CAWSKLKEKLFF. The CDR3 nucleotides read TGTGCCTGGAGTAAACTTAAGGAAAAACTGTTTTTT.

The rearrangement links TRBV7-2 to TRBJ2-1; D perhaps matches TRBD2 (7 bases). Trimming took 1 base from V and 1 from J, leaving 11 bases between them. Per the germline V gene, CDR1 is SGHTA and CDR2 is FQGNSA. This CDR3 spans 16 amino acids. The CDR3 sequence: CASSLGGGPSYNEQFF. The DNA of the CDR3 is TGTGCCAGCAGCTTAGGGGGGGGCCCTTCCTACAATGAGCAGTTCTTC.

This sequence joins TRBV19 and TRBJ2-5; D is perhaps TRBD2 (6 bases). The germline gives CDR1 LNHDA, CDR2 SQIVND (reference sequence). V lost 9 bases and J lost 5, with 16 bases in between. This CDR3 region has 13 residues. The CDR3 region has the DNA TGTGCCAGCGTGGGGACTCGAGGGGAGACCCAGTACTTC. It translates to CASVGTRGETQYF.

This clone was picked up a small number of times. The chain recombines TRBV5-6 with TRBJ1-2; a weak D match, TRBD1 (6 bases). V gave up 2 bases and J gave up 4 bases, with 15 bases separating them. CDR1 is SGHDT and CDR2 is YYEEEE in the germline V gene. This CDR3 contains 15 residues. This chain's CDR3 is CASSFLTGLGYGYTF. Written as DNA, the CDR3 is TGTGCCAGCAGCTTTCTCACAGGGCTCGGCTATGGCTACACCTTC.

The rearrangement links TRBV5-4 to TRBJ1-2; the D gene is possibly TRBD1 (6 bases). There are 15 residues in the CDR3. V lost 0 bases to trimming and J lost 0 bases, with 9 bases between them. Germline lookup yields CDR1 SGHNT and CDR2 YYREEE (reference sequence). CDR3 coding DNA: TGTGCCAGCAGCTTGGAACCAGGGGCTAACTATGGCTACACCTTC. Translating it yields CASSLEPGANYGYTF. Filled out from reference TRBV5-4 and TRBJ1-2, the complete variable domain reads ETGVTQSPTHLIKTRGQQVTLRCSSQSGHNTVSWYQQALGQGPQFIFQYYREEENGRGNFPPRFSGLQFPNYSSELNVNALELDDSALYLCASSLEPGANYGYTFGSGTRLTVV.

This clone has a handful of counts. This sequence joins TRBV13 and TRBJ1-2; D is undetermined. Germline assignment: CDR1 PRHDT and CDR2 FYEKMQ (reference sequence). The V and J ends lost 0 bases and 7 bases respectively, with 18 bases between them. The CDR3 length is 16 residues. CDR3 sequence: CASSLGLSWGVRGYTF. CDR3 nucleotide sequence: TGTGCCAGCAGCTTAGGCCTAAGTTGGGGAGTACGTGGCTACACCTTC.